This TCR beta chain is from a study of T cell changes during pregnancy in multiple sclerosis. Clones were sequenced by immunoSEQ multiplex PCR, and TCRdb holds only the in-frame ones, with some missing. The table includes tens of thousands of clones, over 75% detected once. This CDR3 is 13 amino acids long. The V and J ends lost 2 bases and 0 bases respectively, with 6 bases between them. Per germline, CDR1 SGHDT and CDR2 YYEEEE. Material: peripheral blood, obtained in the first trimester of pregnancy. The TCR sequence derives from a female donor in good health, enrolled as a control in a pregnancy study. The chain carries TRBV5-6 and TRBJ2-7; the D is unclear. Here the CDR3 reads CASSFASSYEQYF. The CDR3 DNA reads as TGTGCCAGCAGCTTCGCGTCCTCCTACGAGCAGTACTTC.